This T cell receptor beta chain was captured by sequencing in a study of T cells after yellow fever vaccination. The study, taken as a whole, reports: Most clones from primary vaccination were detected again post-booster (just over 95% CD4, about 88% CD8). Among all clonotypes, a small share was observed in both CD4 and CD8 compartments. A faster peak, day 5 versus 15, was reached by the weaker secondary response.

As TCR cDNA was made by 5'RACE template switching, a universal primer site and UMIs were added. TCRdb fed the 5' RACE reads into MiXCR, producing one record per CDR3 protein. This sample has a few hundred thousand distinct CDR3 sequences, with about 9.5% found just once. The sample holds a few counts of this clonotype. What it binds is not known. V lost 4 bases and J 4 bases, leaving 16 bases between the germline ends. The CDR3 is made up of 15 amino acids. The germline CDR1 and CDR2 sequences are SGHVS and FQNEAQ. This receptor was taken from a man aged 18-30 years who received the YFV17D yellow fever vaccine. Sequenced material: PBMCs, taken on the day of the first yellow fever vaccination. The chain recombines TRBV7-8 with TRBJ2-5; no reliable D call. CDR3 DNA sequence: TGTGCCAGCAGCTCCCTACTCGTCCTTGGAGAGACCCAGTACTTC. It yields the protein CASSSLLVLGETQYF.